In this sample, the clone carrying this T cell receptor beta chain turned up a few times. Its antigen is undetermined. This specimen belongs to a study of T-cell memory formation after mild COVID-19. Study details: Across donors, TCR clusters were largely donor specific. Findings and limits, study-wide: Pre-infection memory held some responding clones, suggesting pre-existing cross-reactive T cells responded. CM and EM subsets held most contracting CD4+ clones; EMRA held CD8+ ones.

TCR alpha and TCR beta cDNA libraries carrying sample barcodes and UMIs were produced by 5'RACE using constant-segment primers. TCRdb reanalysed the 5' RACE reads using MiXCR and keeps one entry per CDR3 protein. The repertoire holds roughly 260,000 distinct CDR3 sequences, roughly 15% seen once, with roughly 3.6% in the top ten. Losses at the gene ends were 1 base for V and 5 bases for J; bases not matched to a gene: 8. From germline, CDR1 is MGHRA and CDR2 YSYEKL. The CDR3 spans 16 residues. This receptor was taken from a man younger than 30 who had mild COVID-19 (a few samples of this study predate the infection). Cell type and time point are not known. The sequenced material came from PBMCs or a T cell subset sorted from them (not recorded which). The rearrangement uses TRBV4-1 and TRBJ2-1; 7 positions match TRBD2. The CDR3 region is CASSQGRAGVHNEQFF. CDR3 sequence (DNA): TGCGCCAGCAGCCAAGGGCGGGCGGGGGTTCACAATGAGCAGTTCTTC.